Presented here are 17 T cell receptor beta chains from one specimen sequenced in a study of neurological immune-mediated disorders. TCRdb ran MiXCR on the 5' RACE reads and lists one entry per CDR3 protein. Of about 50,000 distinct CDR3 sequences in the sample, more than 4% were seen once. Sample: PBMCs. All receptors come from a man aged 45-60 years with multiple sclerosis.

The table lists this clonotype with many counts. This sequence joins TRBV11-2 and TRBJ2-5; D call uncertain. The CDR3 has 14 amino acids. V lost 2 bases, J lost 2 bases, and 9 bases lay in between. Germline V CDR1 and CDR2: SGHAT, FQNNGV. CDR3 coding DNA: TGTGCCAGCAGCTTAAGCTGGAATCAAGAGACCCAGTACTTC. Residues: CASSLSWNQETQYF.

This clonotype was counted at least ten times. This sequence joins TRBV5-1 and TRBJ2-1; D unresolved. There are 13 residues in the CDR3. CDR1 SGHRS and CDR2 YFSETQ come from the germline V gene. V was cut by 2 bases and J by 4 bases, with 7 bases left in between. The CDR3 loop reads CASSLDRYNEQFF. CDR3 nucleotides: TGCGCCAGCAGCTTAGACCGGTACAATGAGCAGTTCTTC.

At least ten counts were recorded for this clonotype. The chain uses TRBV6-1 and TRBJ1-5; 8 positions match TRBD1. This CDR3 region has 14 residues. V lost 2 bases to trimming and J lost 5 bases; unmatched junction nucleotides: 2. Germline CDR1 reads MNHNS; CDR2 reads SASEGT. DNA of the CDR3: TGTGCCAGCAGTGAACGACAGGGGTATCAGCCCCAGCATTTT. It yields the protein CASSERQGYQPQHF.

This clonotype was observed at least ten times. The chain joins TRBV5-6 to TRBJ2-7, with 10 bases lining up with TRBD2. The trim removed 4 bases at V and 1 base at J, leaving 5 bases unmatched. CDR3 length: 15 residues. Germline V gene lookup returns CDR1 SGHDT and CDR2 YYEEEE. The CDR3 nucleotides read TGTGCCAGCAGCATAGCGGGGGGATCTTCCTACGAGCAGTACTTC. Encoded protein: CASSIAGGSSYEQYF.

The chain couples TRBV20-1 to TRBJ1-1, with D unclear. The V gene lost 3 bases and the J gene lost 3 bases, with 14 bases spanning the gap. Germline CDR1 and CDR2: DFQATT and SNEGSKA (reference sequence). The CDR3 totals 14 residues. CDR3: CSARGSNTDTEAFF. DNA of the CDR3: TGCAGTGCTAGGGGGAGTAACACCGACACTGAAGCTTTCTTT.

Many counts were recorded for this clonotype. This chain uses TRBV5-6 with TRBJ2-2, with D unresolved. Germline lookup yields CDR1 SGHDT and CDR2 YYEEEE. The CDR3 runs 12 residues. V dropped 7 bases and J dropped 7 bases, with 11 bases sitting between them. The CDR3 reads CASSLIGGELFF. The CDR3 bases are TGTGCCAGCTCTTTGATCGGCGGGGAGCTGTTTTTT.

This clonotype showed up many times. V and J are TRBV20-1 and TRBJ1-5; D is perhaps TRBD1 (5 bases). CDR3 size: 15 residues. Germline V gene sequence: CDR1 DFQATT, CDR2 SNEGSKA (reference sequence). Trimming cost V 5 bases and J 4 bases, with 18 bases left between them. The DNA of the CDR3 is TGCAGTGCTGGGGGGTTGGGAGGCCCAAATCAGCCCCAGCATTTT. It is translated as CSAGGLGGPNQPQHF.

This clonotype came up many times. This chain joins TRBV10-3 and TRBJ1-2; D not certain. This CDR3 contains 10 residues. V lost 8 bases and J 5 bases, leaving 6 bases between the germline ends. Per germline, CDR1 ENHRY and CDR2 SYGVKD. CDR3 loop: CAIGGYGYTF. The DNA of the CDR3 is TGTGCCATCGGAGGGTATGGCTACACCTTC.

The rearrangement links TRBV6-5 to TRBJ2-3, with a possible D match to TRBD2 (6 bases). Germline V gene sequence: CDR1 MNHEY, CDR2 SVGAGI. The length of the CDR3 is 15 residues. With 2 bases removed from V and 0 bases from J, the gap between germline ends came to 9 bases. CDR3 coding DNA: TGTGCCAGCAGTTACAGGGGACTCAGCACAGATACGCAGTATTTT. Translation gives CASSYRGLSTDTQYF.

CDR3 protein: CASSTNSGQETQYF. For the CDR3, the DNA is TGTGCCAGCAGTACCAATAGCGGGCAAGAGACCCAGTACTTC. The chain couples TRBV28 to TRBJ2-5; 7 nucleotides agree with TRBD2. CDR3 length: 14 residues. Trimming took 5 bases from V and 2 from J; bases not matched to a gene: 5. The germline V gene encodes CDR1 MDHEN and CDR2 SYDVKM. Full variable domain (missing parts from reference TRBV28 and TRBJ2-5): DVKVTQSSRYLVKRTGEKVFLECVQDMDHENMFWYRQDPGLGLRLIYFSYDVKMKEKGDIPEGYSVSREKKERFSLILESASTNQTSMYLCASSTNSGQETQYFGPGTRLLVL.

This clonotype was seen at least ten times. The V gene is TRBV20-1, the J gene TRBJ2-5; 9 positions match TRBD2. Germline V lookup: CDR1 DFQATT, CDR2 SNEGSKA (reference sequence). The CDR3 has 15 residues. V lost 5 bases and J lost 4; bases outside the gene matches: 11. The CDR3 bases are TGCAGTGCTCCAAGCTCTAGCGGGATGCGAGAGACCCAGTACTTC. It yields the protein CSAPSSSGMRETQYF.

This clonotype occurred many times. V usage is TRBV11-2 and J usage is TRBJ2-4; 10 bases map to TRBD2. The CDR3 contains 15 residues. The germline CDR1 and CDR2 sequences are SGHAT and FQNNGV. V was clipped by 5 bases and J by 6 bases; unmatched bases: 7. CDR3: CASSPQAGGPNIQYF. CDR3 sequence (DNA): TGTGCCAGCAGCCCCCAAGCGGGAGGGCCAAACATTCAGTACTTC.

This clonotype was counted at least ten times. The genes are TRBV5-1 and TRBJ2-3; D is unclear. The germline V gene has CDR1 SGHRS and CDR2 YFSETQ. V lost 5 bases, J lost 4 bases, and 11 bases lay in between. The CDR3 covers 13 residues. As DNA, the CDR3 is TGCGCCAGCAGTACCGAACTGGCAGATACGCAGTATTTT. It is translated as CASSTELADTQYF.

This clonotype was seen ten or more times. The CDR3 sequence is CASSPWAAPYEQYF. Written as DNA, the CDR3 is TGCGCCAGCAGCCCCTGGGCAGCCCCCTACGAGCAGTACTTC. The chain carries TRBV5-1 and TRBJ2-7; D remains ambiguous. Germline V lookup: CDR1 SGHRS, CDR2 YFSETQ. Trimming took off 4 bases at V and 2 bases at J, with 13 bases between the two ends. This CDR3 comprises 14 residues.

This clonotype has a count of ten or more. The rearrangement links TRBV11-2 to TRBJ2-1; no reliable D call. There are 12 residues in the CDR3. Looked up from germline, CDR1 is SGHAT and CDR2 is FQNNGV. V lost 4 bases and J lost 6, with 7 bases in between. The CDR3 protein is CASSWGGNEQFF. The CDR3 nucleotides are TGTGCCAGCAGCTGGGGTGGCAATGAGCAGTTCTTC.

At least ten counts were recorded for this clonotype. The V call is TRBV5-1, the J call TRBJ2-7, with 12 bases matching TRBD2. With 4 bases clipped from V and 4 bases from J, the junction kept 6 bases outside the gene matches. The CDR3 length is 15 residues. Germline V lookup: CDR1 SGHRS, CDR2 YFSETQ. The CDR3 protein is CASSPQTSGSYEQYF. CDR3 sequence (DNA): TGCGCCAGCAGCCCACAGACTAGCGGGAGTTACGAGCAGTACTTC. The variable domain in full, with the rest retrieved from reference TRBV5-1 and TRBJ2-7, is KAGVTQTPRYLIKTRGQQVTLSCSPISGHRSVSWYQQTPGQGLQFLFEYFSETQRNKGNFPGRFSGRQFSNSRSEMNVSTLELGDSALYLCASSPQTSGSYEQYFGPGTRLTVT.

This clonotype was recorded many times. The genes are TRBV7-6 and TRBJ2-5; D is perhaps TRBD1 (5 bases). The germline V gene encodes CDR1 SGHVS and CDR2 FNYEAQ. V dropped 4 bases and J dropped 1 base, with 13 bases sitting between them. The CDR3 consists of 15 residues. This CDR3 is CASSSGWGPQETQYF. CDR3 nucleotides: TGTGCCAGCAGCTCAGGGTGGGGCCCCCAAGAGACCCAGTACTTC.